The 30 T cell receptor beta chains reported below all come from one sample, sequenced in a study of glioma-infiltrating T cells. Amplification of TCR alpha and beta CDR3 regions from RNA used iRepertoire nested multiplex PCR. TCRdb re-called the multiplex PCR reads through MiXCR, storing one row per CDR3 protein. The sample consists of tens of thousands of distinct CDR3 sequences, approximately 40% of them appearing once. The material sequenced was glioma tissue, nonneoplastic brain tissue, or PBMCs (not recorded which). The receptors were gathered from a human donor with low-grade glioma or glioblastoma, undergoing nonglioma brain surgery, or in good health (not recorded which).

The table lists this clonotype with many counts. This sequence joins TRBV20-1 and TRBJ1-6, with TRBD1 identical over 8 bases. Germline V CDR1 and CDR2: DFQATT, SNEGSKA (reference sequence). Losses at the gene ends were 0 bases for V and 7 bases for J; bases not matched to a gene: 2. This CDR3 is 14 amino acids long. The CDR3 bases are TGCAGTGCTAGAGATCGGACAGGGAATTCACCCCTCCACTTT. Translating it yields CSARDRTGNSPLHF.

On this clonotype: A single base separates this from a much larger clone, so it may be a read error. The chain combines TRBV19 with TRBJ2-7, with a weak D call TRBD1 (6 bases). The ends were cut back, 5 bases at V and 5 bases at J, with 22 bases in the middle. CDR1 and CDR2 from the germline V gene are LNHDA and SQIVND (reference sequence). This CDR3 has 16 residues. CDR3 sequence reads: CASSPPTGQGLNEQYF. The CDR3 coding sequence is TGTGCCAGTAGTCCCCCGACCGGGCAGGGGCTCAACGAGCAGTACTTC.

The CDR3 spells CASSYRTGQGAAEAFF. CDR3 DNA sequence: TGTGCCAGCAGTTACCGTACCGGACAGGGCGCCGCTGAAGCTTTCTTT. This sequence joins TRBV6-2 or TRBV6-3 and TRBJ1-1; 8 bases align to TRBD1. The CDR3 covers 16 residues. The V and J ends lost 2 bases and 6 bases, in that order; junction bases with no gene match: 11. Germline V lookup: CDR1 MNHEY, CDR2 SVGEGT.

The rearrangement joins TRBV14 to TRBJ1-1; no clear D gene. This CDR3 comprises 12 residues. With 1 base removed from V and 7 bases from J, the gap between germline ends came to 7 bases. Germline assignment: CDR1 SGHDN and CDR2 FVKESK. The CDR3 DNA reads as TGTGCCAGCAGCCAAGTCAACGTTGAAGCTTTCTTT. Its protein product is CASSQVNVEAFF.

This clonotype has at least ten counts. This rearrangement joins TRBV10-3 to TRBJ1-1, with 7 bases fitting TRBD1. Looked up from germline, CDR1 is ENHRY and CDR2 is SYGVKD. The V segment lost 7 bases and the J segment 3 bases; nucleotides outside the gene matches: 8. The CDR3 covers 14 residues. This chain's CDR3 is CAIKRGGSDTEAFF. The CDR3 coding sequence is TGTGCCATCAAGAGAGGGGGCTCGGACACTGAAGCTTTCTTT.

This clonotype came up many times. J is TRBJ1-3 and V is TRBV3-1; D uncertain. CDR1 LGHDT and CDR2 YNNKEL come from the germline V gene (reference sequence). This CDR3 contains 12 residues. Trimming took 3 bases from V and 7 from J, leaving 7 bases between them. Here the CDR3 reads CASSHLENTIYF. DNA of the CDR3: TGTGCCAGCAGCCACTTGGAGAACACCATATATTTT. Complete variable domain (other parts from reference TRBV3-1 and TRBJ1-3): DTAVSQTPKYLVTQMGNDKSIKCEQNLGHDTMYWYKQDSKKFLKIMFSYNNKELIINETVPNRFSPKSPDKAHLNLHINSLELGDSAVYFCASSHLENTIYFGEGSWLTVV.

This clonotype was observed many times. The rearrangement uses TRBV2 and TRBJ2-7; 8 bases line up with TRBD2. Per the germline V gene, CDR1 is SNHLY and CDR2 is FYNNEI. V was clipped by 5 bases and J by 3 bases; unmatched bases: 3. This CDR3 comprises 13 residues. The chain's CDR3 is CASSTGLVYEQYF. The DNA for the CDR3 is TGTGCCAGCAGTACGGGACTAGTCTACGAGCAGTACTTC. The variable domain in full, completed from reference TRBV2 and TRBJ2-7, reads EPEVTQTPSHQVTQMGQEVILRCVPISNHLYFYWYRQILGQKVEFLVSFYNNEISEKSEIFDDQFSVERPDGSNFTLKIRSTKLEDSAMYFCASSTGLVYEQYFGPGTRLTVT.

Notes on this clonotype: It may be a read error: a sequence one base away is much more abundant. In DNA form, the CDR3 reads TGTGCCAGCAGCCACCCGACAGGGGAGGGCTATGGCTACACCTTC. This gives the protein CASSHPTGEGYGYTF. V usage is TRBV6-1 and J usage is TRBJ1-2; 8 bases are a match to TRBD1. The germline V gene has CDR1 MNHNS and CDR2 SASEGT. Germline trimming cut 6 bases from V and 4 bases from J; bases unmatched to any gene: 10. The CDR3 has 15 amino acids.

This clonotype was seen repeatedly, ten times or more. The chain carries TRBV2 and TRBJ1-2, with 7 bases matching TRBD1. V dropped 5 bases and J dropped 7; count of bases not matched to a gene: 13. The CDR3 sequence is 15 residues long. Germline V CDR1 and CDR2: SNHLY, FYNNEI. The CDR3 protein is CASSQRTGSSGGYTF. CDR3 bases: TGTGCCAGCAGTCAAAGGACAGGCTCTTCGGGTGGCTACACCTTC.

This clonotype occurred many times. V is TRBV2 and J is TRBJ1-5; 9 nucleotides line up with TRBD1. J lost 6 bases, V lost 2 bases, and 11 bases had no gene match. The length of the CDR3 is 17 residues. Germline V gives CDR1 SNHLY, CDR2 FYNNEI. In DNA form, the CDR3 reads TGTGCCAGCAGTGAATCGTGGGACAGGGTAAAGAGTCAGCCCCAGCATTTT. This sequence encodes CASSESWDRVKSQPQHF.

This clonotype was detected ten times or more. CDR3 region: CASSQNRGQETQYF. In nucleotides, the CDR3 is TGTGCCAGCAGCCAGAACAGGGGCCAAGAGACCCAGTACTTC. This chain connects TRBV14 to TRBJ2-5, with 7 positions matching TRBD1. This CDR3 comprises 14 residues. J lost 1 base, V lost 3 bases, and 2 bases had no gene match. Germline-derived CDR1 and CDR2 are SGHDN and FVKESK. Based on the CDR3 plus reference TRBV14 and TRBJ2-5, the full variable domain is EAGVTQFPSHSVIEKGQTVTLRCDPISGHDNLYWYRRVMGKEIKFLLHFVKESKQDESGMPNNRFLAERTGGTYSTLKVQPAELEDSGVYFCASSQNRGQETQYFGPGTRLLVL.

This clonotype was seen at least ten times. The chain employs TRBV5-1 and TRBJ2-7, with 9 bases fitting TRBD1. The CDR3 loop spans 14 amino acids. Germline V gives CDR1 SGHRS, CDR2 YFSETQ. V trimming: 4 bases; J trimming: 3 bases; junction bases outside the gene matches: 5. CDR3: CASSLGQGGYEQYF. The CDR3 DNA reads as TGCGCCAGCAGCCTGGGACAGGGAGGCTACGAGCAGTACTTC.

This clonotype was observed at least ten times. CDR3: CSAGGSSYEQYF. CDR3 nucleotides: TGCAGTGCTGGGGGTAGCTCCTACGAGCAGTACTTC. The gene calls are TRBV20-1 and TRBJ2-7, with D possibly called TRBD1 or TRBD2 (5 bases each). The CDR3 length is 12 residues. Germline V gene sequence: CDR1 DFQATT, CDR2 SNEGSKA (reference sequence). V was shortened by 5 bases and J by 0 bases, with 8 bases between the two germline ends.

This clonotype was seen at least ten times. The V and J genes are TRBV4-1 and TRBJ2-1, with D perhaps assigned TRBD1 or TRBD2 (5 bases each). The CDR3 is 15 amino acids. V was cut by 1 base and J by 5 bases, with 12 bases left in between. Per germline, CDR1 MGHRA and CDR2 YSYEKL. CDR3 loop: CASSQVGTGHNEQFF. The CDR3 region has the DNA TGCGCCAGCAGCCAAGTGGGGACCGGACACAATGAGCAGTTCTTC.

This chain links TRBV6-1 with TRBJ2-5, with unresolved D. This CDR3 contains 13 residues. Germline CDR1 and CDR2: MNHNS and SASEGT. The V end was cut by 10 bases, the J end by 9 bases, with 21 bases between. CDR3 nucleotide sequence: TGTGCCACCAACTTGAGCGAGAGTGAGGCCCAGTACTTC. As protein: CATNLSESEAQYF.

The gene calls are TRBV20-1 and TRBJ2-3; 7 positions agree with TRBD2. The CDR3 sequence is 14 residues long. V was clipped by 6 bases and J by 2 bases; unmatched bases: 8. Germline V gene sequence: CDR1 DFQATT, CDR2 SNEGSKA (reference sequence). The CDR3 DNA reads TGCAGTGCCACGGGGGGAGCACCCACAGATACGCAGTATTTT. This gives the protein CSATGGAPTDTQYF.

This clonotype was observed many times. The gene calls are TRBV10-3 and TRBJ1-2; D is unresolved. Looked up from germline, CDR1 is ENHRY and CDR2 is SYGVKD. The CDR3 extends over 11 amino acids. Trimming cost V 7 bases and J 4 bases, with 7 bases left between them. The CDR3 loop is CAIKGSYGYTF. The CDR3 DNA is TGTGCCATCAAGGGTAGCTATGGCTACACCTTC.

The J gene is TRBJ2-3, the V gene TRBV6-1; D remains ambiguous. Looked up from germline, CDR1 is MNHNS and CDR2 is SASEGT. The CDR3 runs to 10 residues. The CDR3 DNA reads TGTGGCAGGCTAGCAGATACGCAGTATTTT. Protein product: CGRLADTQYF.

In its sample, this clonotype was seen many times. As DNA, the CDR3 is TGTGCCAGTAGTCCGGGGCCGAGCCTTAATTCACCCCTCCACTTT. This translates into CASSPGPSLNSPLHF. The chain recombines TRBV19 with TRBJ1-6; tentatively, D is TRBD1 (5 bases). Germline assignment: CDR1 LNHDA and CDR2 SQIVND (reference sequence). Between the trimmed V and J ends, which lost 5 bases and 6 bases, there was a span of 14 bases. The CDR3 extends over 15 amino acids. Full variable domain (remainder filled in from reference TRBV19 and TRBJ1-6): DGGITQSPKYLFRKEGQNVTLSCEQNLNHDAMYWYRQDPGQGLRLIYYSQIVNDFQKGDIAEGYSVSREKKESFPLTVTSAQKNPTAFYLCASSPGPSLNSPLHFGNGTRLTVT.

This clonotype was seen at least ten times. The J gene is TRBJ2-7, the V gene TRBV6-1, with 7 bases lining up with TRBD1. Germline V lookup: CDR1 MNHNS, CDR2 SASEGT. After removal of 4 bases from V and 2 bases from J, the junction contained 2 bases not matched to a gene. The CDR3 contains 13 residues. The CDR3 protein is CASSGQGTYEQYF. CDR3 coding DNA: TGTGCCAGCAGTGGACAGGGTACCTACGAGCAGTACTTC.

This clonotype was counted once. A much larger clone sits a single nucleotide away, making a read error possible. The chain carries TRBV18 and TRBJ1-2, with D possibly TRBD1 on 5 matching bases. The CDR3 loop spans 13 amino acids. CDR1 is KGHSH and CDR2 is LQKENI in the germline V gene. The CDR3 loop reads CAGSRPQGDGYTF. The DNA of the CDR3 is TGTGCCGGCTCCCGCCCCCAGGGAGATGGCTACACCTTC.

Points on this clonotype: This clone may be a read error of a much larger clone one base away. The chain is built from TRBV3-1 and TRBJ2-5; perhaps TRBD2 as D (7 bases). The V gene's germline CDR1 is LGHDT and CDR2 YNNKEL (reference sequence). The CDR3 has 15 amino acids. The CDR3 reads CASSRRGGLQETKYF. The CDR3 DNA is TGTGCCAGCAGCCGTCGCGGGGGCCTCCAAGAGACCAAGTACTTC.

CDR3 coding DNA: TGTGCCATCAGTGAAGGAGGCAGAGGTACGAACACTGAAGCTTTCTTT. Amino acids: CAISEGGRGTNTEAFF. This chain connects TRBV10-3 to TRBJ1-1; unclear D gene. This CDR3 contains 16 residues. Between the trimmed V and J ends, which lost 3 bases and 1 base, there was a span of 15 bases. CDR1 ENHRY and CDR2 SYGVKD come from the germline V gene.

With regard to this clonotype: Sequence at one end of the junction differs from germline and may be a read error. This rearrangement joins TRBV7-9 to TRBJ1-3; TRBD1 might be the D (5 bases). The CDR3 spans 13 residues. The germline CDR1 and CDR2 sequences are SEHNR and FQNEAQ (reference sequence). Here the CDR3 reads CASSLPAQGTKYF. CDR3 nucleotide sequence: TGTGCCAGCAGCCTTCCGGCTCAGGGCACCAAATATTTT.

Notes on this clonotype: The germline gene is not matched at one end of the junction; a read error may be the cause. This sequence joins TRBV7-2 and TRBJ1-1, with D hard to call. Germline V gene sequence: CDR1 SGHTA, CDR2 FQGNSA. This CDR3 spans 16 amino acids. The CDR3 DNA sequence: TGTGCCAGCAGCTTGCTCCGGGGTCCCATGAACACTGAAGCTTTGTTT. Translating gives CASSLLRGPMNTEALF.

In the case of this clonotype: Sequence at one end of the junction differs from germline and may be a read error. V gene TRBV25-1 combines with J gene TRBJ2-7; tentatively, D is TRBD1 or TRBD2 (5 bases each). Germline V lookup: CDR1 MGHDK, CDR2 SYGVNS. The CDR3 sequence is 14 residues long. As DNA, the CDR3 is TGTGCCGGCAGTGAATTCGGTGGGGGCTACGAGCAGTACTTC. Its protein product is CAGSEFGGGYEQYF.

There are many counts of this clonotype. DNA of the CDR3: TGCAGTGCTAGAGATAGGTTAGCGGGAACCGACGAGCAGTACTTC. It codes for CSARDRLAGTDEQYF. V is TRBV20-1 and J is TRBJ2-7; the match to TRBD2 covers 8 bases. CDR3 length: 15 residues. Germline CDR1 is DFQATT and CDR2 is SNEGSKA (reference sequence). The V gene end was trimmed by 0 bases and the J gene end by 5 bases; junction bases not matched to a gene: 9.

At least ten counts were recorded for this clonotype. The chain combines TRBV5-1 with TRBJ2-7, with 8 bases lining up with TRBD1. The CDR3 extends over 17 amino acids. V lost 4 bases, J lost 1 base, and 13 bases stayed unmatched. CDR1 is SGHRS and CDR2 is YFSETQ in the germline V gene. CDR3 in amino acids: CASSGVMDRVRSYEQYF. CDR3 DNA: TGCGCCAGCAGCGGAGTCATGGACAGGGTGAGGTCCTACGAGCAGTACTTC.

This clonotype appeared many times. This chain connects TRBV6-1 to TRBJ1-1; 9 bases are a match to TRBD1. This CDR3 is built from 16 residues. The ends lost 6 bases at V and 5 bases at J; junction bases unmatched: 13. Germline values: CDR1 MNHNS, CDR2 SASEGT. The CDR3 DNA sequence: TGTGCCAGCAGCTCACAAACAGGGGGCATTGGAACTGAAGCTTTCTTT. Its translation is CASSSQTGGIGTEAFF.

V usage is TRBV2 and J usage is TRBJ2-5, with D possibly being TRBD1 or TRBD2 (7 bases each). The germline V and J ends were trimmed by 7 bases and 4 bases, with 19 bases remaining between them. CDR1 is SNHLY, CDR2 FYNNEI, per germline. This CDR3 is 15 amino acids long. DNA for the CDR3: TGTGCCAGCAAGCCGACAGGGAGGGTTATAGAGACCCAGTACTTC. It codes for CASKPTGRVIETQYF.